The sequence of this T cell receptor beta chain was determined in a study of T cells in Graves' hyperthyroidism and ophthalmopathy. Study background: Peripheral blood was taken when the disease was first diagnosed, before any treatment began. Whole-study results and caveats: Appearing also in blood were most of the thyroid clonotypes expanded above 0.001. Ophthalmopathy was predicted by the model a median of about six months ahead of onset.

A Clinical Activity Score of at least 3, a NOSPECS grade of at least 4 and a duration under 3 months were recorded in the ophthalmopathy patients. This clonotype was counted many times. Antigen: not known. The CDR3 is 11 amino acids. V lost 6 bases and J lost 4, with 4 bases in between. The germline CDR1 and CDR2 sequences are SNHLY and FYNNEI. The investigators amplified TCR beta CDR3 regions from RNA transcripts. The HTBI primer set drove a first-round RT-PCR of the TCR CDR3. TCRdb ran MiXCR on the multiplex PCR reads and lists one entry per CDR3 protein. In the table there are about 380,000 distinct CDR3 sequences, approximately 18% of which are singletons.

The clonotype was recovered from a man aged 18 to 29 with Graves' ophthalmopathy. Sequencing input: blood. The rearrangement links TRBV2 to TRBJ2-1; no clear D gene. CDR3 coding DNA: TGTGCCAGCAGCGCATACAATGAGCAGTTCTTC. It encodes CASSAYNEQFF. Drawing the rest from reference TRBV2 and TRBJ2-1, the complete variable domain is EPEVTQTPSHQVTQMGQEVILRCVPISNHLYFYWYRQILGQKVEFLVSFYNNEISEKSEIFDDQFSVERPDGSNFTLKIRSTKLEDSAMYFCASSAYNEQFFGPGTRLTVL.